This TCR beta chain was identified during a study of shared clonotypes between healthy human individuals. Whole-study results and caveats: Researchers found naive subsets generally carried larger estimated richness than memory subsets.

Caucasian adults living in Nashville, Tennessee, provided all samples. The sorted-subset replicate PCRs were given about 200 ng DNA, which is about 30,000 T cell genomes. Clones were sequenced by immunoSEQ multiplex PCR, and TCRdb holds only the in-frame ones, with some missing. This sample carries about 2.4 million clones, roughly 93% of them seen once, and the ten largest clones take around 0.37%. Trimming stripped 2 bases from V and 5 bases from J, with 12 bases between. Germline V gene lookup returns CDR1 MNHNS and CDR2 SASEGT. The CDR3 extends over 14 amino acids. Note on this clone: No antigen is known for it.

This TCR was sampled from a man younger than 35 in good health. Some clones in this sample may be carry-over from other donors' samples. The source material was naive CD4+ T cells from PBMCs. Noted subset: CD45RA+ positively selected. V gene TRBV6-1 combines with J gene TRBJ2-5, with TRBD2 as a possible D gene (6 bases). CDR3 DNA: TGTGCCAGCAGTGAATGGGGAGGAGAGGAGACCCAGTACTTC. Its translation: CASSEWGGEETQYF.